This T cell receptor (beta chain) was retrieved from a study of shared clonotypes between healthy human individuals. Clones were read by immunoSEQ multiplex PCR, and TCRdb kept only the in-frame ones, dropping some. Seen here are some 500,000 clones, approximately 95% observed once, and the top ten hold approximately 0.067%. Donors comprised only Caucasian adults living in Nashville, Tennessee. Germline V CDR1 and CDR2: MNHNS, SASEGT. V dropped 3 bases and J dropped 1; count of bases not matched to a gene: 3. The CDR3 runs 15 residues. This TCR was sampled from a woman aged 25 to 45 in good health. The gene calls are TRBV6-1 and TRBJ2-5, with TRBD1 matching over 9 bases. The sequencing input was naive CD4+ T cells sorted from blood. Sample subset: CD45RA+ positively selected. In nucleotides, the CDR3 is TGTGCCAGCAGTGAGGGGGACAGGGCCCAAGAGACCCAGTACTTC. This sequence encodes CASSEGDRAQETQYF.